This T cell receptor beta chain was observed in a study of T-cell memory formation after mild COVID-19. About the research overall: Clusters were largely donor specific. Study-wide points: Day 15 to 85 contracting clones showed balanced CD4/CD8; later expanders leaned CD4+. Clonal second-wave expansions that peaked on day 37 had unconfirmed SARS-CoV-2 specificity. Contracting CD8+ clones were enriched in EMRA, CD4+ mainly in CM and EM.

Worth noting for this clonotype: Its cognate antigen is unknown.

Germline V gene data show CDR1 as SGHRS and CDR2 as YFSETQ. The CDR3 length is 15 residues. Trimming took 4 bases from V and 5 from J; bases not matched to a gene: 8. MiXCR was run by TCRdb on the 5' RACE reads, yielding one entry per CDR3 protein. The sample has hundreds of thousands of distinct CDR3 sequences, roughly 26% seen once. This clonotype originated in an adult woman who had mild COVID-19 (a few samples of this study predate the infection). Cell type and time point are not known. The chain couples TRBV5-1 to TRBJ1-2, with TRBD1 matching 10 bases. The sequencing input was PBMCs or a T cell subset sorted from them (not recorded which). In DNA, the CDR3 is TGCGCCAGCAGCCTCTTGACAGGGGGCAAATATGGCTACACCTTC. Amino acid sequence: CASSLLTGGKYGYTF.